Included here is one TCR beta chain sequence, with context. The entry originates in a study of technical replicates of blood from a handful of donors. The germline V gene encodes CDR1 LNHDA and CDR2 SQIVND (reference sequence). This CDR3 is 15 amino acids long. The J segment lost 7 bases and the V segment lost 3 bases, leaving 8 bases of the junction unmatched. The table came from immunoSEQ multiplex PCR; TCRdb's copy has only in-frame clones and leaves some out. The sample carries approximately 100,000 clones, under 96% recorded once. The receptor was derived from a human donor in good health. The sample consisted of T cells isolated from PBMCs. V gene TRBV19 combines with J gene TRBJ1-5; 8 positions agree with TRBD1. The CDR3 coding sequence is TGTGCCAGTAGTATCATTCCAGGGGGCGGCCAGCCCCAGCATTTT. Its translation is CASSIIPGGGQPQHF. Supplemented by reference TRBV19 and TRBJ1-5, the full variable domain reads DGGITQSPKYLFRKEGQNVTLSCEQNLNHDAMYWYRQDPGQGLRLIYYSQIVNDFQKGDIAEGYSVSREKKESFPLTVTSAQKNPTAFYLCASSIIPGGGQPQHFGDGTRLSIL.